These 14 T cell receptor beta chains originate from one sample sequenced in a study of cytomegalovirus exposure and HLA in healthy donors. TCRdb keeps only in-frame clones here, not all; method: immunoSEQ multiplex PCR. The sample has some 160,000 clones, about 88% seen once. Source material: PBMCs. These receptors were obtained from a man between 18 and 29 years old in good health and CMV-seronegative.

This sequence joins TRBV6-5 and TRBJ2-6, with a weak D call TRBD1 (5 bases). Germline loops: CDR1 MNHEY, CDR2 SVGAGI. The CDR3 spans 15 residues. V lost 6 bases to trimming and J lost 0 bases, with 9 bases between them. CDR3 nucleotides: TGTGCCAGCAGCAGGGAAGACTCTGGGGCCAACGTCCTGACTTTC. This codes for CASSREDSGANVLTF.

The chain joins TRBV7-9 to TRBJ2-7; 11 nucleotides align to TRBD1. With V trimmed by 5 bases and J by 5 bases, 2 bases remained unmatched. Per germline, CDR1 SEHNR and CDR2 FQNEAQ (reference sequence). The CDR3 consists of 13 residues. CDR3 sequence (DNA): TGTGCCAGCAGCGGGACAGGGGGAGACGAGCAGTACGTC. It yields the protein CASSGTGGDEQYV.

The rearrangement links TRBV5-1 to TRBJ1-3; 10 bases map to TRBD1. Germline assignment: CDR1 SGHRS and CDR2 YFSETQ. This CDR3 has 15 residues. With V trimmed by 5 bases and J by 2 bases, 4 bases remained unmatched. The CDR3 DNA reads as TGCGCCAGCAGGGATGGGACAGGGGCTGGAAACACCATATATTTT. It encodes CASRDGTGAGNTIYF.

The chain joins TRBV6-1 to TRBJ2-1; 14 bases align to TRBD2. The CDR3 contains 14 residues. Germline V gene lookup returns CDR1 MNHNS and CDR2 SASEGT. V lost 4 bases to trimming and J lost 9 bases; unmatched junction nucleotides: 2. For the CDR3, the DNA is TGTGCCAGCAGTGGGACTAGCGGGAGGACTGAGCAGTTCTTC. It encodes CASSGTSGRTEQFF.

The chain carries TRBV27 and TRBJ2-2; 9 positions agree with TRBD2. CDR1 is MNHEY and CDR2 is SMNVEV in the germline V gene (reference sequence). CDR3 length equals 16 residues. V lost 5 bases and J lost 6; bases outside the gene matches: 10. The CDR3 coding sequence is TGTGCCAGCAGTAAGGCCGGCGGGAGGGCCGCCGGGGAGCTGTTTTTT. It specifies CASSKAGGRAAGELFF.

Comments on this clone: At the DNA level, this CDR3 is encoded by other sequences in the same sample as well. The chain employs TRBV6-5 and TRBJ1-5; tentative D call: TRBD1 (6 bases). The CDR3 loop spans 13 amino acids. Trimming took 2 bases from V and 6 from J, leaving 8 bases between them. From germline, CDR1 is MNHEY and CDR2 SVGAGI. The CDR3 is CASSYVRGQPQHF. CDR3 DNA sequence: TGTGCCAGCAGTTACGTCAGGGGTCAGCCCCAGCATTTT.

The J gene is TRBJ2-5, the V gene TRBV11-2; 7 nucleotides agree with TRBD1. The CDR3 loop spans 16 amino acids. CDR1 is SGHAT and CDR2 is FQNNGV in the germline V gene. V lost 5 bases and J lost 0; bases outside the gene matches: 9. CDR3 nucleotides: TGTGCCAGCAGCCCAGGGGGTATCGGGTACCAAGAGACCCAGTACTTC. Amino acid sequence: CASSPGGIGYQETQYF.

CDR3 in amino acids: CASSQGIGAEAFF. CDR3 DNA: TGCGCCAGCTCACAGGGAATCGGGGCTGAAGCTTTCTTT. This chain joins TRBV5-1 and TRBJ1-1; D might be TRBD1 (6 bases). The V gene's germline CDR1 is SGHRS and CDR2 YFSETQ. The germline V and J ends were trimmed by 7 bases and 6 bases, with 16 bases remaining between them. The CDR3 has 13 residues.

The chain links TRBV18 to TRBJ2-7; 12 bases are shared with TRBD2. CDR1 is KGHSH, CDR2 LQKENI, per germline. The J segment lost 0 bases and the V segment lost 1 base, leaving 1 base of the junction unmatched. The CDR3 covers 16 residues. CDR3 DNA: TGTGCCAGCTCACCACGGACTAGCGGGAACTCCTACGAGCAGTACTTC. Translated: CASSPRTSGNSYEQYF.

This chain joins TRBV27 and TRBJ1-5; TRBD1 matches at 7 bases. The CDR3 runs to 14 residues. V dropped 5 bases and J dropped 4; count of bases not matched to a gene: 5. Germline assignment: CDR1 MNHEY and CDR2 SMNVEV (reference sequence). CDR3: CASSRGPFNQPQHF. In nucleotides, the CDR3 is TGTGCCAGCAGTAGGGGGCCTTTTAATCAGCCCCAGCATTTT.

This sequence joins TRBV6-6 and TRBJ1-3; 8 bases are shared with TRBD1. From germline, CDR1 is MNHNY and CDR2 SVGAGI (reference sequence). The CDR3 loop spans 15 amino acids. Trimming took 7 bases from V and 0 from J; bases not matched to a gene: 5. In DNA, the CDR3 is TGTGCCAGCATCGCAGGGGGCCCCTCTGGAAACACCATATATTTT. Translation: CASIAGGPSGNTIYF.

This clone was detected only a few times. The chain employs TRBV7-9 and TRBJ1-2; D not certain. The germline gives CDR1 SEHNR, CDR2 FQNEAQ (reference sequence). Trimming cost V 0 bases and J 3 bases, with 5 bases left between them. The length of the CDR3 is 13 residues. The CDR3 region is CASSLAADYGYTF. CDR3 in DNA: TGTGCCAGCAGCTTAGCGGCGGACTATGGCTACACCTTC.

The chain combines TRBV5-1 with TRBJ2-3; TRBD1 is a possible D gene (6 bases). V shed 0 bases and J shed 4 bases, with 21 bases lying between them. The CDR3 consists of 18 residues. Germline-derived CDR1 and CDR2 are SGHRS and YFSETQ. The CDR3 bases are TGCGCCAGCAGCTTGGCCGTATTCGCAGGGGCCGCTTCAGATACGCAGTATTTT. Encoded protein: CASSLAVFAGAASDTQYF.

This sequence joins TRBV5-4 and TRBJ1-2, with 8 bases matching TRBD1. With 0 bases clipped from V and 7 bases from J, the junction kept 14 bases outside the gene matches. CDR1 is SGHNT and CDR2 is YYREEE in the germline V gene (reference sequence). The CDR3 is 17 amino acids. The CDR3, as DNA: TGTGCCAGCAGCTTGGGGACAGGGAGTTCCCTACCCGGTGGCTACACCTTC. The encoded protein is CASSLGTGSSLPGGYTF.